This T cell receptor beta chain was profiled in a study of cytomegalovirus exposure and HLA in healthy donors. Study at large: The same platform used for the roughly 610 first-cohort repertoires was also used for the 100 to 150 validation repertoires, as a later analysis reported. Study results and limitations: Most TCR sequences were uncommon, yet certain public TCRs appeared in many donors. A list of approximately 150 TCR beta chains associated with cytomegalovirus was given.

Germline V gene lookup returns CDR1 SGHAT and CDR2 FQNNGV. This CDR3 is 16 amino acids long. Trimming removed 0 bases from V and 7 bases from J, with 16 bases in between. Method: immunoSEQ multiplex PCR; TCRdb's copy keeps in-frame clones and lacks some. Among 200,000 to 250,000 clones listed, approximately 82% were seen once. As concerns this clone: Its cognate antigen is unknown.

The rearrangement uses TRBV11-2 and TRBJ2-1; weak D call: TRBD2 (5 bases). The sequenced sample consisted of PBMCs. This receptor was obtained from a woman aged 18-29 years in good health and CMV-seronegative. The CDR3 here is CASSLDNTRRRNEQFF. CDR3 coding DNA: TGTGCCAGCAGCTTAGATAACACGCGCCGGAGGAATGAGCAGTTCTTC.